This T cell receptor beta chain was profiled in a study of shared clonotypes between healthy human individuals. This clone was detected once. Additional DNA sequences in this sample encode the identical CDR3. The study separated CD4+ cells into CD45RA+ naive and CD45RA-negative memory subsets. Germline V lookup: CDR1 MNHEY, CDR2 SVGAGI. The length of the CDR3 is 13 residues. V lost 3 bases and J lost 4, with 10 bases in between. Method: immunoSEQ multiplex PCR; TCRdb's copy keeps in-frame clones and lacks some. The sample records roughly 2.4 million clones, nearly 97% being singletons. The gene calls are TRBV6-5 and TRBJ2-7, with D possibly matching TRBD1 (5 bases). This TCR came from a man aged 18 to 35 in good health. Sequencing used naive CD4+ T cells sorted from blood. Subset meaning: CD45RA+ positively selected. The CDR3 protein is CASSYSKGYEQYF. The CDR3 DNA is TGTGCCAGCAGTTATAGCAAGGGGTACGAGCAGTACTTC.